Listed below are T cell receptor beta chains from one sample, sequenced in a study of blood T cell repertoires in COVID-19. Produced via immunoSEQ multiplex PCR; TCRdb's table is partial and in-frame only. Of approximately 190,000 clones in the sample, about 88% were seen once. The specimen was peripheral blood. The receptor set was obtained from a woman aged 35 to 49 who had recovered from COVID-19. Both conserved end residues are part of each CDR3. The D gene is left open where the match is weak. Clone sizes are given selectively: once, few, many, or a class where the clone is expanded.

j_call	clone_size	v_call	d_call	cdr3_aa	cdr3_nt
TRBJ2-3	NA	TRBV7-2	NA	CASSSRGVPGTDTQYF	TGTGCCAGCAGCAGCCGCGGGGTCCCTGGCACAGATACGCAGTATTTT
TRBJ1-1	NA	TRBV7-2	TRBD1	CASSIDRGANTEAFF	TGTGCCAGCAGCATAGACAGGGGGGCTAACACTGAAGCTTTCTTT
TRBJ2-7	NA	TRBV6-6	TRBD2	CASSYSIAGGSYEQYF	TGTGCCAGCAGTTACTCCATAGCGGGTGGTTCCTACGAGCAGTACTTC
TRBJ1-2	NA	TRBV28	TRBD1	CASIRDSYGYTF	TGTGCCAGCATCCGGGACAGCTATGGCTACACCTTC
TRBJ2-5	NA	TRBV9	TRBD2	CASSVGGGSTGGETQYF	TGTGCCAGCAGCGTAGGTGGCGGGAGTACCGGGGGGGAGACCCAGTACTTC
TRBJ2-1	NA	TRBV23-1	NA	CASSQSWGAPMEQFF	TGCGCCAGCAGTCAATCGTGGGGAGCTCCAATGGAGCAGTTCTTC
TRBJ2-3	NA	TRBV2	NA	CASSLMARTDTQYF	TGTGCCAGCAGTCTGATGGCCCGCACAGATACGCAGTATTTT
TRBJ2-7	NA	TRBV5-4	TRBD2	CASSLALTSPNEQYF	TGTGCCAGCAGCTTGGCCTTGACTAGCCCCAACGAGCAGTACTTC
TRBJ2-3	NA	TRBV20-1	NA	CSARRGDTQYF	TGCAGTGCCCGTCGAGGGGATACGCAGTATTTT
TRBJ2-7	NA	TRBV29-1	NA	CSVETADYEQYF	TGCAGCGTTGAGACAGCCGACTACGAGCAGTACTTC
TRBJ1-1	NA	TRBV27	NA	CASSFWGRSDTEAFF	TGTGCCAGCAGTTTTTGGGGGCGAAGTGACACTGAAGCTTTCTTT
TRBJ1-6	once	TRBV30	NA	CAWSSGRGSSPLHF	TGTGCCTGGAGTTCTGGGCGTGGGAGCTCACCCCTCCACTTT
TRBJ2-7	NA	TRBV7-3	NA	CATCSGTPITYEQYF	TGTGCCACCTGCTCCGGGACACCGATTACCTACGAGCAGTACTTC
TRBJ2-5	once	TRBV7-2	NA	CASSSPPYQETQYF	TGTGCCAGCAGCTCTCCCCCCTACCAAGAGACCCAGTACTTC
TRBJ1-1	NA	TRBV11-1	NA	CASSSDMNTEAFF	TGTGCCAGCAGCTCGGACATGAACACTGAAGCTTTCTTT
TRBJ2-3	NA	TRBV6-5	TRBD2	CASSYSAGGGTDTQYF	TGTGCCAGCAGTTACTCTGCGGGAGGTGGCACAGATACGCAGTATTTT
TRBJ2-3	NA	TRBV28	NA	CATWDTTTDTQYF	TGTGCCACTTGGGACACGACCACAGATACGCAGTATTTT
TRBJ1-2	NA	TRBV28	NA	CASSPPPGQYGYTF	TGTGCCAGCAGCCCTCCCCCAGGGCAATATGGCTACACCTTC
TRBJ2-2	NA	TRBV30	NA	CAWSPGINTGELFF	TGTGCCTGGAGTCCGGGGATAAACACCGGGGAGCTGTTTTTT
TRBJ1-1	NA	TRBV20-1	NA	CSASPSTANTEAFF	TGCAGTGCTAGTCCATCGACAGCGAACACTGAAGCTTTCTTT
TRBJ2-1	NA	TRBV19	NA	CASTMGSSAYEQFF	TGTGCCAGTACCATGGGCTCATCCGCATATGAGCAGTTCTTC
TRBJ2-2	NA	TRBV7-9	TRBD1	CASSSRGYTGELFF	TGTGCCAGCAGTAGCAGGGGGTACACCGGGGAGCTGTTTTTT
TRBJ2-1	NA	TRBV10-3	TRBD2	CAISEEGLAGVAEQFF	TGTGCCATCAGTGAGGAAGGACTAGCGGGAGTGGCTGAGCAGTTCTTC
TRBJ2-3	NA	TRBV7-8	NA	CASSPDTDTQYF	TGTGCCAGCAGCCCAGACACAGATACGCAGTATTTT
TRBJ2-3	NA	TRBV5-1	TRBD1	CASSTGQSYTDTQYF	TGCGCCAGCAGCACGGGACAGTCCTACACAGATACGCAGTATTTT
TRBJ2-7	NA	TRBV13	NA	CASSLGAGTSYEQYF	TGTGCCAGCAGCCTCGGCGCGGGGACGTCCTACGAGCAGTACTTC
TRBJ1-5	NA	TRBV28	TRBD1	CASSLTGQGYQPQHF	TGTGCCAGCAGTTTAACCGGACAGGGGTATCAGCCCCAGCATTTT
TRBJ2-3	NA	TRBV29-1	TRBD2	CSELAGAGSDTQYF	TGCAGCGAGTTAGCGGGAGCAGGTTCAGATACGCAGTATTTT
TRBJ1-2	NA	TRBV5-5	TRBD1	CASSLAGQGPYGYTF	TGTGCCAGCAGCTTGGCCGGACAGGGGCCATATGGCTACACCTTC
TRBJ1-4	NA	TRBV19	NA	CASSWLDSQKLFF	TGTGCCAGTAGTTGGTTGGACAGTCAAAAACTGTTTTTT
TRBJ2-7	NA	TRBV5-1	TRBD2	CASSLAVGTSGGSSYEQYF	TGCGCCAGCAGCTTGGCCGTAGGGACTAGCGGGGGGAGCTCCTACGAGCAGTACTTC
TRBJ2-3	few	TRBV6-6	NA	CASSKSQGVGTDTQYF	TGTGCCAGCAGCAAAAGTCAGGGTGTTGGGACAGATACGCAGTATTTT
TRBJ1-3	once	TRBV19	NA	CASSAGPDGNTIYF	TGTGCCAGTAGCGCGGGGCCTGATGGAAACACCATATATTTT
TRBJ2-1	NA	TRBV9	TRBD2	CASSVDPHPRAGGYNEQFF	TGTGCCAGCAGCGTAGACCCACACCCGAGGGCGGGAGGCTACAATGAGCAGTTCTTC
TRBJ2-7	NA	TRBV5-4	NA	CASSLDRYEQYF	TGTGCCAGCAGCTTGGACAGGTACGAGCAGTACTTC
TRBJ1-5	few	TRBV5-8	TRBD1	CADRAFGNQPQHF	TGTGCCGACAGGGCTTTCGGCAATCAGCCCCAGCATTTT
TRBJ1-6	NA	TRBV16	NA	CASSQSTTTGSPLHF	TGTGCCAGCAGCCAATCTACTACCACGGGTTCACCCCTCCACTTT
TRBJ2-1	NA	TRBV6-4	TRBD2	CASSDLLSGSRNEQFF	TGTGCCAGCAGTGATCTTCTTAGCGGGAGTCGCAATGAGCAGTTCTTC
TRBJ2-5	NA	TRBV11-3	TRBD2	CASSLGLAGQETQYF	TGTGCCAGCAGCTTGGGACTAGCGGGCCAAGAGACCCAGTACTTC
TRBJ1-2	NA	TRBV28	TRBD1	CASRYTGTGDGYTF	TGTGCCAGCAGATACACTGGGACAGGGGATGGCTACACCTTC